This TCR beta chain was identified in a study of T-cell memory formation after mild COVID-19. Study-level background: For the most part, TCR clusters were specific to one donor. Findings of the study overall: The authors did not confirm SARS-CoV-2 specificity of second-wave clones peaking day 37. Clones that got smaller from day 15 to 85 had even CD4/CD8, while clones growing later tipped toward CD4+.

With respect to this clonotype: Its antigen is still unknown.

Amplification by 5'RACE using constant-segment primers produced TCR alpha and TCR beta cDNA libraries that carried sample barcodes and UMIs. TCRdb re-derived calls from the 5' RACE reads in MiXCR, one entry per CDR3 protein. The table lists hundreds of thousands of distinct CDR3 sequences, approximately 15% of them singletons, with 20% to 25% in the top ten. CDR3 length: 14 residues. The V and J ends lost 5 bases and 6 bases, in that order; junction bases with no gene match: 6. Germline assignment: CDR1 LGHDT and CDR2 YNNKEL (reference sequence). The receptor comes from a man in his late teens or twenties who had mild COVID-19 (a few samples of this study predate the infection). Cell type and time point are not known. Sequenced sample: PBMCs or a T cell subset sorted from them (not recorded which). V is TRBV3-1 and J is TRBJ1-2; 10 bases are shared with TRBD1. DNA of the CDR3: TGTGCCAGCAGCTCGACAGGGGGCGTCGATGGCTACACCTTC. As protein: CASSSTGGVDGYTF. The full variable domain, in which reference TRBV3-1 and TRBJ1-2 provide the parts outside the CDR3, is DTAVSQTPKYLVTQMGNDKSIKCEQNLGHDTMYWYKQDSKKFLKIMFSYNNKELIINETVPNRFSPKSPDKAHLNLHINSLELGDSAVYFCASSSTGGVDGYTFGSGTRLTVV.